This TCR beta chain appears in the sequencing data of a study of blood T cell repertoires in COVID-19. Methods used by the authors: Amplification of reference gene primers provided the estimated nucleated cell counts. Assay used: immunoSEQ multiplex PCR; TCRdb lists only in-frame clones, some missing. D and trimming come from the DNA, and the V and J calls and clone size come from that table. The sample yields about 160,000 clones, over 70% seen once. Enrolled through a virtual design, the participants were between about 18 and 100 years of age and came from some 26 US areas. Clinical history reported by participants formed the basis on which cohorts were assigned. Unmatched junction bases numbered 5, after V lost 2 bases and J lost 6 bases. The CDR3 covers 15 residues. Germline CDR1 reads MNHEY; CDR2 reads SVGAGI.

Sequencing input: PBMCs or T cells enriched from blood (not recorded which). The chain recombines TRBV6-5 with TRBJ2-5; TRBD2 matches 11 bases. The TCR comes from a woman between 40 and 50 years old with acute COVID-19. CDR3 DNA: TGTGCCAGCAGTTACGAACCTAGCGGGAGGCAGACCCAGTACTTC. Encoded protein: CASSYEPSGRQTQYF.